One sample yielded the 24 T cell receptor beta chains listed below, sequenced in a study of T cells after yellow fever vaccination. MiXCR was run by TCRdb on the 5' RACE reads, yielding one entry per CDR3 protein. The sample consists of about 340,000 distinct CDR3 sequences, around 12% of them appearing once. Sequencing was performed on CD4+ T cells sorted from PBMCs, taken 15 days after the yellow fever booster vaccination. The origin of the receptors is a man younger than 35 who received the YFV17D yellow fever vaccine.

In this sample, this clonotype turned up a few times. This chain uses TRBV18 with TRBJ2-6; D call uncertain. The CDR3 consists of 16 residues. V lost 3 bases and J 1 base, leaving 10 bases between the germline ends. Germline V lookup: CDR1 KGHSH, CDR2 LQKENI. CDR3 region: CASSPPKGSGANVLTF. DNA of the CDR3: TGTGCCAGCTCACCCCCGAAAGGGTCTGGGGCCAACGTCCTGACTTTC.

This clonotype was observed a few times. The chain recombines TRBV7-6 with TRBJ2-5, with 14 bases identical to TRBD2. CDR3 length: 16 amino acids. With 5 bases clipped from V and 9 bases from J, the junction kept 11 bases outside the gene matches. The germline CDR1 and CDR2 sequences are SGHVS and FNYEAQ. This CDR3 reads CASSTSTSGGVGAQYF. DNA for the CDR3: TGTGCCAGCAGCACATCGACTAGCGGGGGGGTGGGAGCCCAGTACTTC. The full variable domain, its missing parts supplied by reference TRBV7-6 and TRBJ2-5, is GAGVSQSPRYKVTKRGQDVALRCDPISGHVSLYWYRQALGQGPEFLTYFNYEAQQDKSGLPNDRFSAERPEGSISTLTIQRTEQRDSAMYRCASSTSTSGGVGAQYFGPGTRLLVL.

This clonotype was counted a few times. This chain joins TRBV7-6 and TRBJ2-1; 12 bases map to TRBD1. Germline lookup yields CDR1 SGHVS and CDR2 FNYEAQ. Trimming removed 5 bases from V and 2 bases from J; junction bases left unmatched: 10. The CDR3 sequence is 18 residues long. The CDR3 nucleotides are TGTGCCAGCAGCCTCACTCCGGGACAGGGGGCAACCTACAATGAGCAGTTCTTC. This codes for CASSLTPGQGATYNEQFF.

This clonotype was seen ten or more times. The chain combines TRBV7-3 with TRBJ2-3, with D possibly being TRBD1 (5 bases). Germline-derived CDR1 and CDR2 are SGHTA and FQGTGA. Trimming took 6 bases from V and 4 from J, leaving 11 bases between them. The CDR3 has 13 amino acids. CDR3 in amino acids: CASSLVGADTQYF. The CDR3 region has the DNA TGTGCCAGCAGTTTGGTAGGGGCAGATACGCAGTATTTT.

The genes are TRBV6-5 and TRBJ2-7; D is perhaps TRBD2 (6 bases). V gave up 5 bases and J gave up 6 bases, with 20 bases separating them. The CDR3 is made up of 15 amino acids. From germline, CDR1 is MNHEY and CDR2 SVGAGI. The CDR3 spells CASSRIQTYGSEQYF. The CDR3 DNA sequence: TGTGCCAGCAGTCGGATCCAGACTTACGGGAGCGAGCAGTACTTC.

This rearrangement joins TRBV27 to TRBJ2-7, with 9 positions matching TRBD1. CDR1 and CDR2 from the germline V gene are MNHEY and SMNVEV (reference sequence). The junction had 8 bases not matched to a gene; V was cut back by 6 bases and J by 5 bases. The CDR3 loop spans 14 amino acids. The CDR3 spells CASRLQGASHEQYF. The CDR3 region has the DNA TGTGCCAGCAGATTACAGGGGGCGTCCCACGAGCAGTACTTC.

The V gene is TRBV7-9, the J gene TRBJ2-2; 9 bases align to TRBD1. Germline V lookup: CDR1 SEHNR, CDR2 FQNEAQ (reference sequence). The ends lost 5 bases at V and 1 base at J; junction bases unmatched: 11. The CDR3 spans 18 residues. The CDR3 sequence: CASSHPGTGTLNTGELFF. The CDR3, as DNA: TGTGCCAGCAGCCACCCGGGGACAGGGACCTTGAACACCGGGGAGCTGTTTTTT. Complete variable domain (other parts from reference TRBV7-9 and TRBJ2-2): DTGVSQNPRHKITKRGQNVTFRCDPISEHNRLYWYRQTLGQGPEFLTYFQNEAQLEKSRLLSDRFSAERPKGSFSTLEIQRTEQGDSAMYLCASSHPGTGTLNTGELFFGEGSRLTVL.

The rearrangement links TRBV7-3 to TRBJ2-2, with D maybe TRBD2 (6 bases). The germline V gene has CDR1 SGHTA and CDR2 FQGTGA. Trimming shortened V by 5 bases and J by 6 bases, and 10 bases separated the two germline ends. CDR3 size: 13 residues. CDR3 bases: TGTGCCAGCAGCCCGGACTACGCCGGGGAGCTGTTTTTT. It encodes CASSPDYAGELFF.

This clonotype was seen repeatedly, ten times or more. This sequence joins TRBV28 and TRBJ2-3; 9 nucleotides align to TRBD1. The length of the CDR3 is 14 residues. With V trimmed by 10 bases and J by 4 bases, 9 bases remained unmatched. Germline values: CDR1 MDHEN, CDR2 SYDVKM. The CDR3, as DNA: TGTGCCATCAAGCGGGACAGGGTATCAGATACGCAGTATTTT. Its translation: CAIKRDRVSDTQYF.

The V gene is TRBV7-2, the J gene TRBJ1-1, with unresolved D. This CDR3 has 13 residues. Per germline, CDR1 SGHTA and CDR2 FQGNSA. Trimming removed 3 bases from V and 5 bases from J, with 10 bases in between. CDR3 DNA sequence: TGTGCCAGCAGCTTGAACCAGGAGACTGAAGCTTTCTTT. Translated, it gives CASSLNQETEAFF.

This clonotype was counted ten times or more. The chain has TRBV6-5 and TRBJ2-2; a possible D gene is TRBD2 (6 bases). The CDR3 loop spans 13 amino acids. Deletions cut 10 bases from V and 2 bases from J, with 11 bases between. The germline V gene encodes CDR1 MNHEY and CDR2 SVGAGI. DNA for the CDR3: TGTGCCACCCAGGGACTTAACACCGGGGAGCTGTTTTTT. Translating gives CATQGLNTGELFF.

This clonotype has a count of ten or more. J is TRBJ2-7 and V is TRBV4-3; 9 bases agree with TRBD1. Germline V lookup: CDR1 LGHNA, CDR2 YSLEER. This CDR3 region has 14 residues. V shed 3 bases, J shed 1 base, and the junction held 1 base outside the gene matches. The CDR3 bases are TGCGCCAGCAGCCAGGACAGGGGTTCCTACGAGCAGTACTTC. This encodes CASSQDRGSYEQYF.

This chain joins TRBV6-6 and TRBJ2-2; 9 bases are shared with TRBD2. This CDR3 has 16 amino acids. With V trimmed by 4 bases and J by 6 bases, 9 bases remained unmatched. The germline V gene has CDR1 MNHNY and CDR2 SVGAGI (reference sequence). The DNA for the CDR3 is TGTGCCAGCAGTTCCCCGGGCGGGGGGGTGGCCGGGGAGCTGTTTTTT. It codes for CASSSPGGGVAGELFF.

This clonotype was counted between two and nine times. The rearrangement joins TRBV6-1 to TRBJ1-4; possible D gene TRBD1, 5 bases. Germline CDR1 is MNHNS and CDR2 is SASEGT. This CDR3 is built from 14 residues. V was pared by 6 bases and J by 6 bases, with 14 bases between. CDR3 sequence reads: CASRERGGHEKLFF. Written as DNA, the CDR3 is TGTGCCAGCAGGGAGAGGGGAGGTCATGAAAAACTGTTTTTT.

This chain joins TRBV29-1 and TRBJ1-2; D may be TRBD1 (5 bases). The V and J ends lost 6 bases and 7 bases respectively, with 9 bases between them. CDR3 length: 10 amino acids. Germline V CDR1 and CDR2: SQVTM, ANQGSEA. The CDR3 nucleotides read TGCAGCGTCACCGGGACTGGCTACACCTTC. This encodes CSVTGTGYTF.

J is TRBJ1-2 and V is TRBV4-3, with 10 positions matching TRBD1. Germline CDR1 reads LGHNA; CDR2 reads YSLEER. This CDR3 is 15 amino acids long. The V and J ends lost 2 bases and 8 bases, in that order; junction bases with no gene match: 8. The CDR3 DNA follows: TGCGCCAGCAGCCAAACGGCGGGGACAGGGGCCGGCTACACCTTC. It encodes CASSQTAGTGAGYTF.

This clonotype was observed a single time. The rearrangement joins TRBV10-3 to TRBJ1-2; TRBD1 matches at 9 bases. The CDR3 contains 15 residues. CDR1 and CDR2 (germline): ENHRY, SYGVKD. J gave up 7 bases and V 6 bases, and 12 bases lay outside the gene matches. CDR3 bases: TGTGCCATCAGGGCAACCCGGGACAGGGAGTCTGGCTACACCTTC. This sequence encodes CAIRATRDRESGYTF.

The V call is TRBV4-3, the J call TRBJ2-2; D is possibly TRBD1 (5 bases). V shed 1 base and J shed 0 bases, with 6 bases lying between them. Per the germline V gene, CDR1 is LGHNA and CDR2 is YSLEER. The CDR3 contains 15 residues. This CDR3 is CASSQVGANTGELFF. DNA of the CDR3: TGCGCCAGCAGCCAAGTAGGGGCGAACACCGGGGAGCTGTTTTTT.

This clonotype has just a few counts. This CDR3 reads CASSLFSWGRNTEAFF. In DNA, the CDR3 is TGTGCCAGCAGTTTATTCAGCTGGGGGCGGAACACTGAAGCTTTCTTT. The rearrangement joins TRBV12-3 or TRBV12-4 to TRBJ1-1, with D possibly being TRBD1 (6 bases). CDR3 length: 16 amino acids. Between the trimmed V and J ends, which lost 2 bases and 1 base, there was a span of 14 bases.

The chain links TRBV12-5 to TRBJ2-2, with a weak D call TRBD2 (6 bases). The CDR3 contains 13 residues. Trimming stripped 7 bases from V and 8 bases from J, with 14 bases between. Germline CDR1 and CDR2: LGHNT and FRNRAP. The CDR3 sequence: CASASRGLGELFF. The CDR3 nucleotides are TGTGCTAGTGCCTCGAGGGGACTGGGGGAGCTGTTTTTT.

This clonotype was seen a few times. The rearrangement links TRBV6-6 to TRBJ1-4, with TRBD1 as a possible D gene (6 bases). Trimming took off 7 bases at V and 6 bases at J, with 15 bases between the two ends. The germline V gene encodes CDR1 MNHNY and CDR2 SVGAGI (reference sequence). This CDR3 spans 14 amino acids. The DNA of the CDR3 is TGTGCCAGCACCACACCAGGGGCGTATGAAAAACTGTTTTTT. This codes for CASTTPGAYEKLFF.

This clonotype was seen more than once but under ten times. The CDR3 spells CASSLALTGSGVGYTF. CDR3 bases: TGTGCCAGCAGCTTAGCCCTGACAGGGAGTGGGGTAGGCTACACCTTC. The rearrangement joins TRBV7-2 to TRBJ1-2; the match to TRBD1 covers 7 bases. The CDR3 contains 16 residues. Germline V gene data show CDR1 as SGHTA and CDR2 as FQGNSA. V gave up 0 bases and J gave up 8 bases; unmatched junction bases: 12. The full variable domain, rest sourced from reference TRBV7-2 and TRBJ1-2, is GAGVSQSPSNKVTEKGKDVELRCDPISGHTALYWYRQSLGQGLEFLIYFQGNSAPDKSGLPSDRFSAERTGGSVSTLTIQRTQQEDSAVYLCASSLALTGSGVGYTFGSGTRLTVV.

The chain uses TRBV4-3 and TRBJ2-7, with D uncertain. Germline V lookup: CDR1 LGHNA, CDR2 YSLEER. V lost 0 bases to trimming and J lost 0 bases, with 12 bases between them. This CDR3 comprises 16 residues. The CDR3 nucleotides are TGCGCCAGCAGCCAAGATACAATCCGAAGCTCCTACGAGCAGTACTTC. This translates into CASSQDTIRSSYEQYF.

This clonotype was recorded only once. V gene TRBV20-1 combines with J gene TRBJ2-2; D is undetermined. Germline CDR1 is DFQATT and CDR2 is SNEGSKA (reference sequence). V was trimmed by 0 bases and J by 6 bases, leaving 8 bases between them. The CDR3 runs to 13 residues. The chain's CDR3 is CSARDGWAGELFF. The CDR3 DNA is TGCAGTGCTAGAGATGGGTGGGCCGGGGAGCTGTTTTTT.